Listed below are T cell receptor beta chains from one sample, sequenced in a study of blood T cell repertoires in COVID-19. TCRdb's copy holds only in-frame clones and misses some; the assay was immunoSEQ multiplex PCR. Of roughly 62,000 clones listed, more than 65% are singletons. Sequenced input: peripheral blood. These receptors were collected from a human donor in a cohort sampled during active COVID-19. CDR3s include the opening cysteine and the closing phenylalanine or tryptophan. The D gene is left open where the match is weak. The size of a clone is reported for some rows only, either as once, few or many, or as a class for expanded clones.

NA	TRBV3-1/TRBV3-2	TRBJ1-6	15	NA	TGTGCCAGCAGACCCCAGGGTCCCTTGATGACACCCCTCCACTTT	CASRPQGPLMTPLHF
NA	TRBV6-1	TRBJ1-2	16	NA	TGTGCCAGCAGTGAAGCAAGGCGCGGGCAGAACTATGGCTACACCTTC	CASSEARRGQNYGYTF
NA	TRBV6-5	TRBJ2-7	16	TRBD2	TGTGCCAGCAGTTGGGGCCTAGCGGTCGAAGTCTACGAGCAGTACTTC	CASSWGLAVEVYEQYF
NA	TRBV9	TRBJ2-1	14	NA	TGTGCCAGCAGCGTTTGGGACCAGGGGAATGAGCAGTTCTTC	CASSVWDQGNEQFF
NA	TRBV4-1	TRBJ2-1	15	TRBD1	TGCGCCAGCAGCCGACGGACAGGGTCGAACAATGAGCAGTTCTTC	CASSRRTGSNNEQFF
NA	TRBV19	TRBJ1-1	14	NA	TGTGCCAGTAGTATAGCTAAAGGGGGAGCTGAAGCTTTCTTT	CASSIAKGGAEAFF
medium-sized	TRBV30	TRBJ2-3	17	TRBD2	TGTGCCTGGAGCTTCGAGTCGCCGGGGGGTTATACAGATACGCAGTATTTT	CAWSFESPGGYTDTQYF
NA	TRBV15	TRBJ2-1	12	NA	TGTGCCACCAGCATAAATTACAATGAGCAGTTCTTC	CATSINYNEQFF
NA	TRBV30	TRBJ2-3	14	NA	TGTGCCTGGAGTCCAGTCGCCTTCACAGATACGCAGTATTTT	CAWSPVAFTDTQYF
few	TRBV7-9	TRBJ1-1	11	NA	TGTGCCAGCAGCTTAATTAGTAAAGCTTTCTTT	CASSLISKAFF
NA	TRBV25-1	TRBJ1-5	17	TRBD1	TGTGCCAGCAGTCCAAAAGTGGCAGGGGGTGTCAATCAGCCCCAGCATTTT	CASSPKVAGGVNQPQHF
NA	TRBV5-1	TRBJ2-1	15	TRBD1	TGCGCCAGCAGCTTCACGGACAGGGCAAACAATGAGCAGTTCTTC	CASSFTDRANNEQFF
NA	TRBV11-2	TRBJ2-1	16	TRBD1	TGTGCCAGCAGCTTGACAGGGACGATGGCCTACAATGAGCAGTTCTTC	CASSLTGTMAYNEQFF
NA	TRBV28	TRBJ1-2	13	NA	TGTGCCAGCACCCCAGGCGAATACTATGGCTACACCTTC	CASTPGEYYGYTF
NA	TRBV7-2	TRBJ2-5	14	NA	TGTGCCAGCAGCGCTCAACTAGGCCAAGAGACCCAGTACTTC	CASSAQLGQETQYF
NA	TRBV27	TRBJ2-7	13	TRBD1	TGTGCCACCTCCCCGGGACAGCTCTACGAGCAGTACTTC	CATSPGQLYEQYF
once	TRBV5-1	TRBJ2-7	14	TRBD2	TGCGCCAGCAGCCCGACCGGGACTAGCCGGGAGCAGTACTTC	CASSPTGTSREQYF
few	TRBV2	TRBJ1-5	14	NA	TGTGCCAGCACGAGCTCGTCGGGCAATCAGCCCCAGCATTTT	CASTSSSGNQPQHF
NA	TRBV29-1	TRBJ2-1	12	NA	TGCAGCGTTTCGAGTATCTACAATGAGCAGTTCTTC	CSVSSIYNEQFF
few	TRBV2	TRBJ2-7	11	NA	TGTGCCAGCAGTGAACGGTACGAGCAGTACTTC	CASSERYEQYF
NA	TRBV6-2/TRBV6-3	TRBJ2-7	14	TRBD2	TGTGCCAGCAGTCTCTCCGGGACTAGAGGGGAGCAGTACTTC	CASSLSGTRGEQYF
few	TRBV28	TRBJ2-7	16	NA	TGTGCCAGCAGCTCTCAATCTAGCGCACACTCCTACGAGCAGTACTTC	CASSSQSSAHSYEQYF
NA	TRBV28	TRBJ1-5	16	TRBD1	TGTGCCAGCAGCTGGGGGACAGGTTATAGCAATCAGCCCCAGCATTTT	CASSWGTGYSNQPQHF
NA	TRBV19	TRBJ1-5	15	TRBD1	TGTGCCAGTAGTACGTTACAGGGGGCCAATCAGCCCCAGCATTTT	CASSTLQGANQPQHF
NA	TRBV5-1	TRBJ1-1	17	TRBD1	TGCGCCAGCAGCCTGGGGACAGGGAAAGTCCTGAACACTGAAGCTTTCTTT	CASSLGTGKVLNTEAFF
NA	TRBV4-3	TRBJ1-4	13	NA	TGCGCCAGCAGCCAAGGGGAGGGTGAAAAACTGTTTTTT	CASSQGEGEKLFF